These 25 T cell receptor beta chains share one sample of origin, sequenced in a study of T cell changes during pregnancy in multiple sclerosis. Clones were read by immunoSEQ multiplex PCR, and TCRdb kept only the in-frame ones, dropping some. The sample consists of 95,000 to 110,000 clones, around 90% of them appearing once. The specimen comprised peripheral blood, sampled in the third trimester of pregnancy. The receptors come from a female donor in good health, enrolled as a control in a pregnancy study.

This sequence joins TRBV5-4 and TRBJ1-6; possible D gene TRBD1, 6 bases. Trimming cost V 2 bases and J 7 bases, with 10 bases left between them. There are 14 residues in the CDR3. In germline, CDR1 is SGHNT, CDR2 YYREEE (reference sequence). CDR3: CASSFGTQNSPLHF. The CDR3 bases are TGTGCCAGCAGCTTTGGGACACAGAATTCACCCCTCCACTTT. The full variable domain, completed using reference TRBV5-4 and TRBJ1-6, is ETGVTQSPTHLIKTRGQQVTLRCSSQSGHNTVSWYQQALGQGPQFIFQYYREEENGRGNFPPRFSGLQFPNYSSELNVNALELDDSALYLCASSFGTQNSPLHFGNGTRLTVT.

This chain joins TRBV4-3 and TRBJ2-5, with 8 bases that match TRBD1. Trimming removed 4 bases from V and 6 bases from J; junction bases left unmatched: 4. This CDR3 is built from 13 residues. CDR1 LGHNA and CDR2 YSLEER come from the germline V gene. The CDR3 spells CASSPGQGQTQYF. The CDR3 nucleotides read TGCGCCAGCAGCCCCGGACAGGGACAGACCCAGTACTTC.

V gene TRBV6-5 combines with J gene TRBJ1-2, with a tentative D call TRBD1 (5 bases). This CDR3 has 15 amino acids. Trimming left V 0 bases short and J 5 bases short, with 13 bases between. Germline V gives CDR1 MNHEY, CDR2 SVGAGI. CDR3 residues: CASSYSVGRRYGYTF. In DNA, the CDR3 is TGTGCCAGCAGTTACTCGGTGGGGCGCCGGTATGGCTACACCTTC.

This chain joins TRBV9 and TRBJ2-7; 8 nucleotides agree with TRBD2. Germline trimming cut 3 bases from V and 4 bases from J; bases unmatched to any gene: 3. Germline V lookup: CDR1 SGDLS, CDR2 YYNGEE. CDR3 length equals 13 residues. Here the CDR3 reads CASSGTSTYEQYF. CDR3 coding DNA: TGTGCCAGCAGCGGGACTAGCACGTACGAGCAGTACTTC. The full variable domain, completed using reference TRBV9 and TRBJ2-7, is DSGVTQTPKHLITATGQRVTLRCSPRSGDLSVYWYQQSLDQGLQFLIQYYNGEERAKGNILERFSAQQFPDLHSELNLSSLELGDSALYFCASSGTSTYEQYFGPGTRLTVT.

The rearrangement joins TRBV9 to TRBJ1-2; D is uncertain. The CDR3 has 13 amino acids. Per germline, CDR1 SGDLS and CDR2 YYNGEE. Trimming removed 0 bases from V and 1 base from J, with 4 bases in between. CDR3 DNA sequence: TGTGCCAGCAGCGTAGACAGTAACTATGGCTACACCTTC. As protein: CASSVDSNYGYTF.

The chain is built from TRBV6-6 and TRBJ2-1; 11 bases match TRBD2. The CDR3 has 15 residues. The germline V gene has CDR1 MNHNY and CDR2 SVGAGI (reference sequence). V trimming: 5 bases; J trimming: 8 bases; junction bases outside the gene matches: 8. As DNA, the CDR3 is TGTGCCAGCAGTGGGGCTAGCGGGGGGTATGATGAGCAGTTCTTC. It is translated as CASSGASGGYDEQFF.

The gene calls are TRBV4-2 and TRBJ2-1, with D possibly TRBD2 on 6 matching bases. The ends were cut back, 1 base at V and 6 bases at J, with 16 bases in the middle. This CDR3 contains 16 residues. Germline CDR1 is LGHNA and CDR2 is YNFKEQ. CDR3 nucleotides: TGTGCCAGCAGCCAAGTGTTCGGGGGACCTTCCAATGAGCAGTTCTTC. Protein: CASSQVFGGPSNEQFF.

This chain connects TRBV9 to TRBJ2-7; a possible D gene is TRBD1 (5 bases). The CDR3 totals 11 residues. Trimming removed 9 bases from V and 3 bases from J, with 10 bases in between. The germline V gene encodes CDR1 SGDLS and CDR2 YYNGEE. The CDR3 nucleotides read TGTGCCATTCTAGGGGACTACGAGCAGTACTTC. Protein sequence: CAILGDYEQYF. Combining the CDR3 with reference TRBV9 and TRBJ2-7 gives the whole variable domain DSGVTQTPKHLITATGQRVTLRCSPRSGDLSVYWYQQSLDQGLQFLIQYYNGEERAKGNILERFSAQQFPDLHSELNLSSLELGDSALYFCAILGDYEQYFGPGTRLTVT.

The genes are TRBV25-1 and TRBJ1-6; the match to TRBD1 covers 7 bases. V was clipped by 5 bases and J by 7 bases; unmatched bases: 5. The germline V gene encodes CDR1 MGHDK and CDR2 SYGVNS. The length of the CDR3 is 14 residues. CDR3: CASSLTGQNSPLHF. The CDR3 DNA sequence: TGTGCCAGCAGTTTGACAGGGCAGAATTCACCCCTCCACTTT.

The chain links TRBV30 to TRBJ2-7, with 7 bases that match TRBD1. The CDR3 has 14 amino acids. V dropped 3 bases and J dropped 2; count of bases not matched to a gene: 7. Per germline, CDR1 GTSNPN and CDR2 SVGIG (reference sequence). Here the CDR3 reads CAWRETGVTYEQYF. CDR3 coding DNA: TGTGCCTGGAGAGAAACAGGGGTCACCTACGAGCAGTACTTC.

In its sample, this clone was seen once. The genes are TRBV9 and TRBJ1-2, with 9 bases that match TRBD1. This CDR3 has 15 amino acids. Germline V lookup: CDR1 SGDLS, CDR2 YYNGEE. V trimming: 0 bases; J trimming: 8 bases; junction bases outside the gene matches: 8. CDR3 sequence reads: CASSVAPTGGEGYTF. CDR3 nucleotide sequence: TGTGCCAGCAGCGTAGCCCCGACAGGGGGAGAGGGCTACACCTTC.

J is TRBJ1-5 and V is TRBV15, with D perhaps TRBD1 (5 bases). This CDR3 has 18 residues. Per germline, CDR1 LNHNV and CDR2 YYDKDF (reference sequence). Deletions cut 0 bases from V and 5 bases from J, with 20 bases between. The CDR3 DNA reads TGTGCCACCAGCAGAGATTTGTCAGGGATAGGTAGGGATCAGCCCCAGCATTTT. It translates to CATSRDLSGIGRDQPQHF.

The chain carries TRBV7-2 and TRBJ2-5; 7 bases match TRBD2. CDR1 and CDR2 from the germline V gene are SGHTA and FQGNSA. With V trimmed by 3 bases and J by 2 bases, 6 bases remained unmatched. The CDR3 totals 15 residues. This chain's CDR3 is CASSLVMGGQETQYF. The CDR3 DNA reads TGTGCCAGCAGCTTGGTAATGGGAGGGCAAGAGACCCAGTACTTC.

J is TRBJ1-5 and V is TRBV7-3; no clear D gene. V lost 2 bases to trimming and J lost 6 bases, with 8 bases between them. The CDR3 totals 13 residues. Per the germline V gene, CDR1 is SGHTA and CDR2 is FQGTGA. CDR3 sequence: CASSLDHGQPQHF. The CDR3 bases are TGTGCCAGCAGCTTAGATCACGGTCAGCCCCAGCATTTT.

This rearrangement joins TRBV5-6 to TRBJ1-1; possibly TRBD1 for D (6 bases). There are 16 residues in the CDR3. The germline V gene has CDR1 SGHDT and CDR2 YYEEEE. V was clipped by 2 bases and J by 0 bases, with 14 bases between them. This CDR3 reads CASSLETTGVNTEAFF. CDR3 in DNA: TGTGCCAGCAGCTTAGAAACGACAGGAGTGAACACTGAAGCTTTCTTT.

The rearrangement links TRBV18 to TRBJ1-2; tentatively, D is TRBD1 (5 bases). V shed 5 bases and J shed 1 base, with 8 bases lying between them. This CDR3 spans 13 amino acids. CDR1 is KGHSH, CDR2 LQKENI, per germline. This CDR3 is CASSAGGNYGYTF. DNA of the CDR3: TGTGCCAGCTCAGCCGGGGGTAACTATGGCTACACCTTC.

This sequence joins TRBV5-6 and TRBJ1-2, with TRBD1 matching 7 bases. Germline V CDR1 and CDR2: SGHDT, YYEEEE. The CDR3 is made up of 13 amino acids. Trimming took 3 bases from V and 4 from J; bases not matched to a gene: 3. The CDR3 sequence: CASSSTGSYGYTF. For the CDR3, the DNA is TGTGCCAGCAGCTCGACAGGGAGCTATGGCTACACCTTC.

For the CDR3, the DNA is TGTGCCAGTAGTCCGCTCCCGGACAGGGGTGCCTATGGCTACACCTTC. Amino acids: CASSPLPDRGAYGYTF. The chain links TRBV19 to TRBJ1-2; 9 positions agree with TRBD1. The germline CDR1 and CDR2 sequences are LNHDA and SQIVND (reference sequence). After removal of 5 bases from V and 4 bases from J, the junction contained 11 bases not matched to a gene. The CDR3 totals 16 residues.

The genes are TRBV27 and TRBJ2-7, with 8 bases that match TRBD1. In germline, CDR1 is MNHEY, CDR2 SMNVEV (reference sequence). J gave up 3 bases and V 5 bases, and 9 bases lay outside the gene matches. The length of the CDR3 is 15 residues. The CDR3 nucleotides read TGTGCCAGCAGTCCTCCCAGGGGGCGAATCTACGAGCAGTACTTC. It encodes CASSPPRGRIYEQYF.

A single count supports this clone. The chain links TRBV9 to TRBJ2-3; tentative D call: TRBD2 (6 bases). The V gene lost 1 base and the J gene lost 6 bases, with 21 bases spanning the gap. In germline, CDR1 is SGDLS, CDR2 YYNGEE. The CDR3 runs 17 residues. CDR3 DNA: TGTGCCAGCAGCGTATCCACTGGAGGGTCCCTGGCGGATACGCAGTATTTT. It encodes CASSVSTGGSLADTQYF.

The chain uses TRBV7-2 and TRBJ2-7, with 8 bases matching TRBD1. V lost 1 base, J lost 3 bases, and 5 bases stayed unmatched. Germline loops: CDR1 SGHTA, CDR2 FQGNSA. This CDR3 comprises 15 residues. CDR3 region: CASSLDPGQGYEQYF. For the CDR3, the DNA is TGTGCCAGCAGCTTAGACCCTGGACAGGGCTACGAGCAGTACTTC.

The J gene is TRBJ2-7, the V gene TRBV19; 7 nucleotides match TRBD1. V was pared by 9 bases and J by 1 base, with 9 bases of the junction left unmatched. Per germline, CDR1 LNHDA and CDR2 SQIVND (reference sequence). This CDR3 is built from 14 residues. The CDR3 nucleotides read TGTGCCAGCTCCACCGGGACAGAATCCTACGAGCAGTACTTC. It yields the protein CASSTGTESYEQYF.

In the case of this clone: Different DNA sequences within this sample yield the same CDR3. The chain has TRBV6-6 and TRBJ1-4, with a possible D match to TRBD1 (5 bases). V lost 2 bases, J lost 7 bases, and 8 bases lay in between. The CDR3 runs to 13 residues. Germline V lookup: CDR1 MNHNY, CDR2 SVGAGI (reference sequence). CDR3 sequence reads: CASSYRGGEKLFF. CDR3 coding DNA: TGTGCCAGCAGTTACCGGGGGGGTGAAAAACTGTTTTTT.

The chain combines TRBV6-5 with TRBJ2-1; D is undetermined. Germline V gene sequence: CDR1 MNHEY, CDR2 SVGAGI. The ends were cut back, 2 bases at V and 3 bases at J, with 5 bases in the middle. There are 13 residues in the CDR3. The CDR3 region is CASSYRYYNEQFF. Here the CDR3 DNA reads TGTGCCAGCAGTTACCGCTACTACAATGAGCAGTTCTTC.

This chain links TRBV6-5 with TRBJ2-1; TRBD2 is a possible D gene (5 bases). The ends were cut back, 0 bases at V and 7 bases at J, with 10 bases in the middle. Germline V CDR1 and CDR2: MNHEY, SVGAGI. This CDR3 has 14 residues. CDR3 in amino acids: CASSYSTGRNEQFF. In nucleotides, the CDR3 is TGTGCCAGCAGTTACTCGACGGGAAGGAATGAGCAGTTCTTC.